These 27 T cell receptor beta chains were all obtained from the same sample, sequenced in a study of blood T cell repertoires in COVID-19. This table comes from immunoSEQ multiplex PCR, and its TCRdb copy is limited to in-frame clones, with some not included. The data contain 99,000 or so clones, over 75% of them singletons. The sequencing sample was made of peripheral blood. The source is a man between 50 and 59 years old with acute or convalescent COVID-19.

V usage is TRBV7-9 and J usage is TRBJ1-1; 10 positions agree with TRBD1. Germline V gives CDR1 SEHNR, CDR2 FQNEAQ (reference sequence). Trimming at V came to 4 bases and at J to 9 bases, leaving 5 bases not matched to a gene. The CDR3 is 13 amino acids. This CDR3 is CASSWTGGPQAFF. CDR3 bases: TGTGCCAGCAGCTGGACAGGGGGGCCTCAAGCTTTCTTT.

The rearrangement links TRBV4-1 to TRBJ2-3; 9 nucleotides match TRBD2. Trimming took 3 bases from V and 5 from J; bases not matched to a gene: 9. Germline CDR1 MGHRA, CDR2 YSYEKL. This CDR3 spans 16 amino acids. The CDR3: CASSHVAGERGDTQYF. The CDR3 DNA reads TGCGCCAGCAGCCATGTAGCGGGAGAAAGGGGAGATACGCAGTATTTT.

Details on this clone: Other DNA sequences within the sample encode an identical CDR3. The chain has TRBV12-3 or TRBV12-4 and TRBJ1-5, with unresolved D. The CDR3 is 13 amino acids. The ends were cut back, 3 bases at V and 4 bases at J, with 7 bases in the middle. CDR3 amino acids: CASSLTGNQPQHF. In DNA form, the CDR3 reads TGTGCCAGCAGTTTGACGGGAAATCAGCCCCAGCATTTT.

The table lists this clone with a count of one. The rearrangement joins TRBV4-2 to TRBJ2-1; possible D gene TRBD2, 5 bases. V was pared by 8 bases and J by 5 bases, with 13 bases between. Germline CDR1 and CDR2: LGHNA and YNFKEQ. The CDR3 loop spans 13 amino acids. CDR3 sequence (DNA): TGTGCCAGCTTCGGACGGGGAGACAATGAGCAGTTCTTC. It encodes CASFGRGDNEQFF.

The chain uses TRBV7-2 and TRBJ1-4; TRBD1 is a possible D gene (6 bases). Trimming shortened V by 1 base and J by 5 bases, and 11 bases separated the two germline ends. The CDR3 is 15 amino acids. Germline V lookup: CDR1 SGHTA, CDR2 FQGNSA. DNA for the CDR3: TGTGCCAGCAGCTTAGGTTACCAGGGGAATGAAAAACTGTTTTTT. This sequence encodes CASSLGYQGNEKLFF. Full variable domain (remainder filled in from reference TRBV7-2 and TRBJ1-4): GAGVSQSPSNKVTEKGKDVELRCDPISGHTALYWYRQSLGQGLEFLIYFQGNSAPDKSGLPSDRFSAERTGGSVSTLTIQRTQQEDSAVYLCASSLGYQGNEKLFFGSGTQLSVL.

V gene TRBV5-1 combines with J gene TRBJ2-5, with 10 bases aligning to TRBD1. CDR1 is SGHRS and CDR2 is YFSETQ in the germline V gene. The CDR3 sequence is 15 residues long. With 5 bases clipped from V and 4 bases from J, the junction kept 8 bases outside the gene matches. The CDR3 reads CASSFAGQGVETQYF. CDR3 DNA: TGCGCCAGCAGTTTTGCAGGACAGGGGGTAGAGACCCAGTACTTC.

The genes are TRBV2 and TRBJ2-1; a weak D match, TRBD2 (5 bases). CDR3 length: 15 amino acids. The V end was cut by 5 bases, the J end by 0 bases, with 11 bases between. The germline V gene has CDR1 SNHLY and CDR2 FYNNEI. For the CDR3, the DNA is TGTGCCAGCAGTTTAGCGCCCCGCTCCTACAATGAGCAGTTCTTC. Its translation: CASSLAPRSYNEQFF.

Regarding this clone: The sample holds other DNA sequences that translate to the same CDR3. The chain couples TRBV2 to TRBJ1-1; TRBD1 is a possible D gene (6 bases). CDR1 and CDR2 from the germline V gene are SNHLY and FYNNEI. The CDR3 has 12 amino acids. V shed 10 bases and J shed 8 bases, with 17 bases lying between them. CDR3 protein: CAIPGGTAEAFF. The CDR3 bases are TGTGCCATCCCGGGGGGCACAGCCGAAGCTTTCTTT.

The chain is built from TRBV19 and TRBJ2-1; 11 bases line up with TRBD2. Germline V gene data show CDR1 as LNHDA and CDR2 as SQIVND (reference sequence). V trimming: 8 bases; J trimming: 12 bases; junction bases outside the gene matches: 15. This CDR3 region has 15 residues. The CDR3 sequence is CASYPTSGDNSRQFF. DNA of the CDR3: TGTGCCAGTTACCCGACTAGCGGGGACAATAGTCGGCAGTTCTTC.

The rearrangement joins TRBV2 to TRBJ2-7; 8 positions agree with TRBD1. Germline V gives CDR1 SNHLY, CDR2 FYNNEI. The V segment lost 4 bases and the J segment 11 bases; nucleotides outside the gene matches: 10. The CDR3 contains 13 residues. Here the CDR3 DNA reads TGTGCCAGCAGTGGGGGACAGGAACAATGGGAGTACTTC. Translating gives CASSGGQEQWEYF.

V gene TRBV6-5 combines with J gene TRBJ1-1; no clear D gene. Between the trimmed V and J ends, which lost 3 bases and 1 base, there was a span of 6 bases. CDR1 is MNHEY, CDR2 SVGAGI, per germline. The CDR3 loop spans 13 amino acids. CDR3 sequence: CASSYERNTEAFF. CDR3 in DNA: TGTGCCAGCAGTTATGAGAGGAACACTGAAGCTTTCTTT.

J is TRBJ1-1 and V is TRBV18; 9 bases are a match to TRBD1. Germline V gives CDR1 KGHSH, CDR2 LQKENI. Germline trimming cut 2 bases from V and 9 bases from J; bases unmatched to any gene: 7. The CDR3 has 14 residues. The CDR3 coding sequence is TGTGCCAGCTCACCAGAACCGGGACAGGGAAAAGCTTTCTTT. This sequence encodes CASSPEPGQGKAFF.

V and J are TRBV15 and TRBJ1-5; tentative D call: TRBD1 (6 bases). CDR3 size: 15 residues. With 3 bases removed from V and 4 bases from J, the gap between germline ends came to 13 bases. Per the germline V gene, CDR1 is LNHNV and CDR2 is YYDKDF (reference sequence). Here the CDR3 reads CATSSDIRGNQPQHF. The CDR3 DNA follows: TGTGCCACCAGCAGCGATATCAGGGGAAATCAGCCCCAGCATTTT.

The sample holds one count of this clone. This rearrangement joins TRBV13 to TRBJ2-3, with 12 bases lining up with TRBD2. Per germline, CDR1 PRHDT and CDR2 FYEKMQ (reference sequence). The CDR3 extends over 17 amino acids. J was trimmed by 4 bases and V by 1 base; bases with no gene match: 6. Written as DNA, the CDR3 is TGTGCCAGCAGCTTAGAACCTAGCGGGAGGGCCCCAGATACGCAGTATTTT. Its protein product is CASSLEPSGRAPDTQYF.

The rearrangement joins TRBV5-1 to TRBJ2-5; 16 bases agree with TRBD2. Germline V gene data show CDR1 as SGHRS and CDR2 as YFSETQ. The CDR3 consists of 15 residues. The DNA of the CDR3 is TGCGCATCCGGGACTAGCGGGAGGGGAGAAGAGACCCAGTACTTC. This encodes CASGTSGRGEETQYF.

The rearrangement links TRBV6-5 to TRBJ2-2; 8 bases are shared with TRBD1. CDR3 length: 15 residues. V gave up 7 bases and J gave up 7 bases; unmatched junction bases: 11. Germline CDR1 reads MNHEY; CDR2 reads SVGAGI. CDR3 coding DNA: TGTGCCAGCACTTTGTGGACAGGGCAAAGCGGGGAGCTGTTTTTT. Its translation: CASTLWTGQSGELFF.

J is TRBJ1-2 and V is TRBV27; D uncertain. Germline-derived CDR1 and CDR2 are MNHEY and SMNVEV (reference sequence). V was shortened by 7 bases and J by 4 bases, with 13 bases between the two germline ends. CDR3 size: 13 residues. The DNA for the CDR3 is TGTGCCAGCAAGGTAGAGGGTACCTATGGCTACACCTTC. Amino acid sequence: CASKVEGTYGYTF.

The chain uses TRBV28 and TRBJ2-1; TRBD1 might be the D (6 bases). The germline V and J ends were trimmed by 4 bases and 7 bases, with 14 bases remaining between them. Germline values: CDR1 MDHEN, CDR2 SYDVKM. This CDR3 is built from 14 residues. The chain's CDR3 is CASSSPLRGNEQFF. CDR3 in DNA: TGTGCCAGCAGTTCCCCCCTGAGGGGGAATGAGCAGTTCTTC. Full variable domain (missing parts from reference TRBV28 and TRBJ2-1): DVKVTQSSRYLVKRTGEKVFLECVQDMDHENMFWYRQDPGLGLRLIYFSYDVKMKEKGDIPEGYSVSREKKERFSLILESASTNQTSMYLCASSSPLRGNEQFFGPGTRLTVL.

This clone is classed as medium-sized (0.01 to 0.1%). The CDR3 is CASSLERTGGNIQYF. In nucleotides, the CDR3 is TGTGCCAGCAGCTTGGAGCGGACAGGGGGAAACATTCAGTACTTC. V gene TRBV7-9 combines with J gene TRBJ2-4; 10 nucleotides agree with TRBD1. The CDR3 has 15 amino acids. V lost 3 bases, J lost 6 bases, and 5 bases stayed unmatched. CDR1 is SEHNR and CDR2 is FQNEAQ in the germline V gene (reference sequence).

Only one count was recorded for this clone. The chain recombines TRBV5-1 with TRBJ2-5; 11 bases map to TRBD2. The CDR3 is 15 residues long. The germline CDR1 and CDR2 sequences are SGHRS and YFSETQ. After removal of 3 bases from V and 3 bases from J, the junction contained 4 bases not matched to a gene. The CDR3 spells CASSSVAGGEETQYF. Here the CDR3 DNA reads TGCGCCAGCAGCTCTGTAGCGGGGGGGGAAGAGACCCAGTACTTC.

The CDR3 loop is CASSIQGTDSGNTIYF. The DNA of the CDR3 is TGTGCCAGCAGCATACAAGGGACAGACTCTGGAAACACCATATATTTT. This chain connects TRBV7-3 to TRBJ1-3; TRBD1 matches at 7 bases. This CDR3 is 16 amino acids long. Germline assignment: CDR1 SGHTA and CDR2 FQGTGA. Unmatched junction bases numbered 7, after V lost 5 bases and J lost 0 bases.

The chain recombines TRBV5-6 with TRBJ1-4, with D unresolved. Trimming removed 0 bases from V and 8 bases from J, with 17 bases in between. Germline values: CDR1 SGHDT, CDR2 YYEEEE. The CDR3 length is 16 residues. Written as DNA, the CDR3 is TGTGCCAGCAGCTTGGCCCCGACTGCAAAGGTCGAAAAACTGTTTTTT. Its protein product is CASSLAPTAKVEKLFF.

The chain uses TRBV10-3 and TRBJ2-6; D remains unclear. V lost 3 bases, J lost 2 bases, and 8 bases lay in between. Per germline, CDR1 ENHRY and CDR2 SYGVKD. This CDR3 region has 15 residues. The CDR3 bases are TGTGCCATCAGTGACAGGTGGACTGGGGCCAACGTCCTGACTTTC. Translating it yields CAISDRWTGANVLTF.

The chain joins TRBV27 to TRBJ1-1; 7 bases are shared with TRBD1. The V gene end was trimmed by 5 bases and the J gene end by 6 bases; junction bases not matched to a gene: 12. CDR1 MNHEY and CDR2 SMNVEV come from the germline V gene (reference sequence). The length of the CDR3 is 15 residues. This CDR3 is CASSKNSDDRAEAFF. The CDR3 nucleotides are TGTGCCAGCAGTAAGAATTCGGACGACAGGGCTGAAGCTTTCTTT.

The chain links TRBV2 to TRBJ2-6; possible D gene TRBD1, 6 bases. The CDR3 is made up of 15 amino acids. V was cut by 3 bases and J by 4 bases, with 10 bases left in between. The germline gives CDR1 SNHLY, CDR2 FYNNEI. CDR3 sequence: CASSEGARGANVLTF. The CDR3 DNA reads TGTGCCAGCAGTGAGGGGGCGCGCGGGGCCAACGTCCTGACTTTC.

This chain connects TRBV6-6 to TRBJ1-1; D is unclear. CDR1 is MNHNY, CDR2 SVGAGI, per germline (reference sequence). Deletions cut 6 bases from V and 6 bases from J, with 20 bases between. The CDR3 loop spans 15 amino acids. The CDR3 loop is CASSTRGRGTSEAFF. For the CDR3, the DNA is TGTGCCAGCAGCACCCGAGGCCGGGGAACGTCTGAAGCTTTCTTT.

This chain's CDR3 is CASSLSGASGNTIYF. DNA of the CDR3: TGTGCCAGCAGCTTGTCTGGGGCCTCTGGAAACACCATATATTTT. The chain uses TRBV5-6 and TRBJ1-3; the D gene is possibly TRBD1 (5 bases). The CDR3 loop spans 15 amino acids. V lost 1 base and J 0 bases, leaving 8 bases between the germline ends. CDR1 and CDR2 from the germline V gene are SGHDT and YYEEEE.